This T cell receptor (beta chain) comes out of a study of tumor-infiltrating lymphocytes in primary liver carcinoma. Regarding the study as a whole: Overlap in tumor-adjacent and tumor-blood pairs fell below that of tumor region pairs. There were only about 8-25% of top clones found in all five tumor regions.

The CDR3 is 14 amino acids. Germline V gene data show CDR1 as LGHNA and CDR2 as YNFKEQ. From unsorted bulk tissue weighing roughly 18-31 mg, DNA and RNA were co-extracted. Each tumor sample had over 85% viable tumor cells. This clonotype showed up just a few times. What it recognizes is unknown. A junction boundary mismatches the germline segment, possibly from a read error. Production of TCR beta cDNA used about 500 ng total RNA together with a constant-region primer. TCR beta libraries came from three nested multiplex PCR rounds using slightly modified ARM-PCR. It was with TRBV1-TRBV30 forward primers and a C-beta reverse primer that the first two PCR rounds were run, at 10 to 11 cycles each. A single record per CDR3 protein comes from TCRdb applying MiXCR to the multiplex PCR reads. The sample has 65,000 to 90,000 distinct CDR3 sequences, 72% seen once; the top ten hold approximately 19%.

The TCR originated in a man in his forties or fifties with primary liver carcinoma and hepatitis B virus infection. The sample taken for sequencing was liver tumor tissue from sampling region 1. Subset denoted: tumor region T1, superior pole. This rearrangement joins TRBV4-2 to TRBJ1-2; D unclear. The CDR3, as DNA: TGTGTCAGCAGCCGAGAATCGTCTAGATGGGGCTACACCTTC. As protein: CVSSRESSRWGYTF.